This T cell receptor (beta chain) was identified during a study of blood T cells in healthy people across ages. This clonotype was observed a handful of times. The antigen remains unidentified. Whole-study findings and limits: Naive CD4+ cell counts and diversity both ran higher in long-lived than in aged donors. Per-million-T-cell TCR beta diversity fell roughly linearly with age.

A second PCR of roughly 7 to 11 cycles used a sample-barcoded 5' primer and a J-beta primer mix. TCRdb independently ran MiXCR on the 5' RACE reads; one entry per CDR3 protein. The sample has 850,000 to 1,000,000 distinct CDR3 sequences, 51% seen once; the top ten hold about a fifth. The CDR3 has 15 residues. Per germline, CDR1 MNHEY and CDR2 SVGEGT. Trimming took 10 bases from V and 6 from J; bases not matched to a gene: 11. The TCR was taken from a woman aged 55-69 years in good health. Material: blood. The rearrangement joins TRBV6-2 or TRBV6-3 to TRBJ2-7, with 14 nucleotides matching TRBD2. CDR3 sequence: CAIYSGTSGSGEQYF. The CDR3 DNA sequence: TGTGCCATCTACAGCGGGACTAGCGGGAGCGGCGAGCAGTACTTC.